These T cell receptor beta chains were read from a single sample in a study of blood T cells in healthy people across ages. One entry per CDR3 protein, called by TCRdb with MiXCR from the 5' RACE reads. The data hold just over 800,000 distinct CDR3 sequences, with about 62% observed a single time. The specimen was blood. The receptors stem from a man under 40 in good health. Each CDR3 is given with its conserved first and last residue. Fields, in order: CDR3 DNA, CDR3 protein, V gene, CDR3 length, D gene, J gene, clone size. The D gene is left open where the match is weak. Only part of the rows carry a size: once, few, many, or a class if the clone is expanded.

cdr3_nt: TGTGCCACCAGTGACCCTTCGACAGGGGGCTACGCCTACAATGAGCAGTTCTTC; cdr3_aa: CATSDPSTGGYAYNEQFF; v_call: TRBV24-1; cdr3_length: 18; d_call: TRBD1; j_call: TRBJ2-1; clone_size: -
cdr3_nt: TGTGCCAGCAGTGGCCCGGGGGCTAGGAACACCGGGGAGCTGTTTTTT; cdr3_aa: CASSGPGARNTGELFF; v_call: TRBV25-1; cdr3_length: 16; d_call: -; j_call: TRBJ2-2; clone_size: -
cdr3_nt: TGTGCCAGCAGTTTTGGGGCCGGGGATGGCTACACCTTC; cdr3_aa: CASSFGAGDGYTF; v_call: TRBV27; cdr3_length: 13; d_call: -; j_call: TRBJ1-2; clone_size: -
cdr3_nt: TGTGCCCAACGGAGTTTGGATGAAAAACTGTTTTTT; cdr3_aa: CAQRSLDEKLFF; v_call: TRBV30; cdr3_length: 12; d_call: -; j_call: TRBJ1-4; clone_size: -
cdr3_nt: TGTGCCAGCAGCTGGGGCGGGACCCACACAGATACGCAGTATTTT; cdr3_aa: CASSWGGTHTDTQYF; v_call: TRBV7-2; cdr3_length: 15; d_call: -; j_call: TRBJ2-3; clone_size: -
cdr3_nt: TGCAGCGTTGAAAACAGGATTTACAATGAGCAGTTCTTC; cdr3_aa: CSVENRIYNEQFF; v_call: TRBV29-1; cdr3_length: 13; d_call: -; j_call: TRBJ2-1; clone_size: once
cdr3_nt: TGTGCCAGCCAACAGGGAACAGATACGCAGTATTTT; cdr3_aa: CASQQGTDTQYF; v_call: TRBV13; cdr3_length: 12; d_call: -; j_call: TRBJ2-3; clone_size: -
cdr3_nt: TGTGCCAGCAGCCAAGTCCGGGAGGCACAAGAGACCCAGTACTTC; cdr3_aa: CASSQVREAQETQYF; v_call: TRBV4-2; cdr3_length: 15; d_call: TRBD2; j_call: TRBJ2-5; clone_size: once
cdr3_nt: TGCGCCAGCAGCCAAGAGGTGGTCCAGCTCTACAATGAGCAGTTCTTC; cdr3_aa: CASSQEVVQLYNEQFF; v_call: TRBV4-3; cdr3_length: 16; d_call: -; j_call: TRBJ2-1; clone_size: -
cdr3_nt: TGTGCCAGCAGTCACCGGGACAGGGGAACCTACGAGCAGTACTTC; cdr3_aa: CASSHRDRGTYEQYF; v_call: TRBV12-3/TRBV12-4; cdr3_length: 15; d_call: TRBD1; j_call: TRBJ2-7; clone_size: -
cdr3_nt: TGTGCCAGCAGTGAAGACATCAACTATGGCTACACCTTC; cdr3_aa: CASSEDINYGYTF; v_call: TRBV25-1; cdr3_length: 13; d_call: -; j_call: TRBJ1-2; clone_size: -
cdr3_nt: TGTGCCAGCAGTGAATTGAGCACAGATACGCAGTATTTT; cdr3_aa: CASSELSTDTQYF; v_call: TRBV25-1; cdr3_length: 13; d_call: -; j_call: TRBJ2-3; clone_size: few
cdr3_nt: TGCAGTGCTACGACTGGCTTCTTGGCAGATACGCAGTATTTT; cdr3_aa: CSATTGFLADTQYF; v_call: TRBV20-1; cdr3_length: 14; d_call: -; j_call: TRBJ2-3; clone_size: -
cdr3_nt: TGTGCCAGCAGCCGTTACACAGATACGCAGTATTTT; cdr3_aa: CASSRYTDTQYF; v_call: TRBV7-2; cdr3_length: 12; d_call: -; j_call: TRBJ2-3; clone_size: -
cdr3_nt: TGTGCCAGCAGCGAGCGGACTAGCGGGGGGCCCACGTCCTACAATGAGCAGTTCTTC; cdr3_aa: CASSERTSGGPTSYNEQFF; v_call: TRBV9; cdr3_length: 19; d_call: TRBD2; j_call: TRBJ2-1; clone_size: few
cdr3_nt: TGTGCCAGCAGTTACTCGCTCAACACAGATACGCAGTATTTT; cdr3_aa: CASSYSLNTDTQYF; v_call: TRBV6-6; cdr3_length: 14; d_call: -; j_call: TRBJ2-3; clone_size: -
cdr3_nt: TGTGCCAGCAGGGACAGTCTTTCCCTCTATGGCTACACCTTC; cdr3_aa: CASRDSLSLYGYTF; v_call: TRBV27; cdr3_length: 14; d_call: -; j_call: TRBJ1-2; clone_size: few
cdr3_nt: TGTGCCAGCAGCCCATGGGACAGGAACTACGAGCAGTACTTC; cdr3_aa: CASSPWDRNYEQYF; v_call: TRBV7-9; cdr3_length: 14; d_call: TRBD1; j_call: TRBJ2-7; clone_size: few
cdr3_nt: TGTGCCAGCAGTTCAAACGACAGGGCAGTTGCCAAGAACATTCAGTACTTC; cdr3_aa: CASSSNDRAVAKNIQYF; v_call: TRBV28; cdr3_length: 17; d_call: TRBD1; j_call: TRBJ2-4; clone_size: -
cdr3_nt: TGTGCCAGCAGCCCCCCCGGGGCTAGAGGTATTAATGAGCAGTTCTTC; cdr3_aa: CASSPPGARGINEQFF; v_call: TRBV7-2; cdr3_length: 16; d_call: -; j_call: TRBJ2-1; clone_size: -
cdr3_nt: TGCAGTGCTAGACCCTACACAGATACGCAGTATTTT; cdr3_aa: CSARPYTDTQYF; v_call: TRBV20-1; cdr3_length: 12; d_call: -; j_call: TRBJ2-3; clone_size: -
cdr3_nt: TGTGCCAGCAGCCAGGGTTTGTCAGAGACCCAGTACTTC; cdr3_aa: CASSQGLSETQYF; v_call: TRBV11-3; cdr3_length: 13; d_call: -; j_call: TRBJ2-5; clone_size: few
cdr3_nt: TGTGCCAGCAGTTACAGTCTAGCGGGGGAGAAATCAGATACGCAGTATTTT; cdr3_aa: CASSYSLAGEKSDTQYF; v_call: TRBV6-2/TRBV6-3; cdr3_length: 17; d_call: TRBD2; j_call: TRBJ2-3; clone_size: -
cdr3_nt: TGTGCCAGCAGTTACTCCCGAGGGGACAGGGGGACTAGCGGGGTTCGAACACGCACCGGGGAGCTGTTTTTT; cdr3_aa: CASSYSRGDRGTSGVRTRTGELFF; v_call: TRBV6-2/TRBV6-3; cdr3_length: 24; d_call: TRBD2; j_call: TRBJ2-2; clone_size: -
cdr3_nt: TGCAGTGCTGTCGGACAGGGGGCGTATAATTCACCCCTCCACTTT; cdr3_aa: CSAVGQGAYNSPLHF; v_call: TRBV20-1; cdr3_length: 15; d_call: TRBD1; j_call: TRBJ1-6; clone_size: -
cdr3_nt: TGTGCCAGCAGTTGCGGTTTGGGACTAGCGGGGGGCACCACAGATACGCAGTATTTT; cdr3_aa: CASSCGLGLAGGTTDTQYF; v_call: TRBV6-5; cdr3_length: 19; d_call: TRBD2; j_call: TRBJ2-3; clone_size: -
cdr3_nt: TGTGCCAGCAGCCCGGGGACTTACCGGGGCACAGATACGCAGTATTTT; cdr3_aa: CASSPGTYRGTDTQYF; v_call: TRBV7-2; cdr3_length: 16; d_call: -; j_call: TRBJ2-3; clone_size: -
cdr3_nt: TGTGCCAGCAGCAGAACCGGGACAGCCGACGGGGAGCAGTACTTC; cdr3_aa: CASSRTGTADGEQYF; v_call: TRBV3-1; cdr3_length: 15; d_call: TRBD1; j_call: TRBJ2-7; clone_size: -
cdr3_nt: TGTGCCAGCAGCCAGGGTATCAATCAGCCCCAGCATTTT; cdr3_aa: CASSQGINQPQHF; v_call: TRBV3-1; cdr3_length: 13; d_call: -; j_call: TRBJ1-5; clone_size: -
cdr3_nt: TGCAGTGCTAGAGCCAGCGGGCAAGAGACCCAGTACTTC; cdr3_aa: CSARASGQETQYF; v_call: TRBV20-1; cdr3_length: 13; d_call: -; j_call: TRBJ2-5; clone_size: few
cdr3_nt: TGTGCCAGCAGCGTAGGTGAGAGGGGTGGGTACGAGCAGTACTTC; cdr3_aa: CASSVGERGGYEQYF; v_call: TRBV9; cdr3_length: 15; d_call: -; j_call: TRBJ2-7; clone_size: -
cdr3_nt: TGTGCCAGCAGCTCCGGGGACAGTGAAGCTTTCTTT; cdr3_aa: CASSSGDSEAFF; v_call: TRBV7-3; cdr3_length: 12; d_call: TRBD1; j_call: TRBJ1-1; clone_size: -
cdr3_nt: TGCAGCGTCCGGACTAGCGGAAGAAACACAGATACGCAGTATTTT; cdr3_aa: CSVRTSGRNTDTQYF; v_call: TRBV29-1; cdr3_length: 15; d_call: TRBD2; j_call: TRBJ2-3; clone_size: -
cdr3_nt: TGCAGCACCCGGAGAGAGGGGGAGGCTTTCTTT; cdr3_aa: CSTRREGEAFF; v_call: TRBV29-1; cdr3_length: 11; d_call: -; j_call: TRBJ1-1; clone_size: few
cdr3_nt: TGTGCCAGCAGGTCAGGGACTAGCGGGGAAGAGACCCAGTACTTC; cdr3_aa: CASRSGTSGEETQYF; v_call: TRBV7-2; cdr3_length: 15; d_call: TRBD2; j_call: TRBJ2-5; clone_size: -
cdr3_nt: TGTGCCAGCAGCTCTGGGACGGGACCTAATGAAAAACTGTTTTTT; cdr3_aa: CASSSGTGPNEKLFF; v_call: TRBV3-1; cdr3_length: 15; d_call: -; j_call: TRBJ1-4; clone_size: -
cdr3_nt: TGCAGCGTAGAGACTGGGGGGGGCACGCAGTATTTT; cdr3_aa: CSVETGGGTQYF; v_call: TRBV29-1; cdr3_length: 12; d_call: -; j_call: TRBJ2-3; clone_size: -
cdr3_nt: TGCGCCAGCAGCTCGAACCCGAATGAAAAACTGTTTTTT; cdr3_aa: CASSSNPNEKLFF; v_call: TRBV5-1; cdr3_length: 13; d_call: -; j_call: TRBJ1-4; clone_size: many
cdr3_nt: TGCAGCGTTCGGGGGGGGAACACTGAAGCTTTCTTT; cdr3_aa: CSVRGGNTEAFF; v_call: TRBV29-1; cdr3_length: 12; d_call: -; j_call: TRBJ1-1; clone_size: -
cdr3_nt: TGCAGTGCTACCTACAGGGGGCGGTTTGAAAAACTGTTTTTT; cdr3_aa: CSATYRGRFEKLFF; v_call: TRBV20-1; cdr3_length: 14; d_call: TRBD1; j_call: TRBJ1-4; clone_size: -
cdr3_nt: TGCGCCAGCAGCCAGGAGACCATTTTGGGGGAGCAGTACTTC; cdr3_aa: CASSQETILGEQYF; v_call: TRBV4-3; cdr3_length: 14; d_call: -; j_call: TRBJ2-7; clone_size: -
cdr3_nt: TGTGCCAGCAGCCCGCCCGAGGGGATACAGTTCTTC; cdr3_aa: CASSPPEGIQFF; v_call: TRBV9; cdr3_length: 12; d_call: -; j_call: TRBJ2-1; clone_size: -
cdr3_nt: TGTGCCAGCAGTTCTTCAGGGGCGCATCAGCCCCAGCATTTT; cdr3_aa: CASSSSGAHQPQHF; v_call: TRBV27; cdr3_length: 14; d_call: -; j_call: TRBJ1-5; clone_size: once
cdr3_nt: TGTGCCAGCAGCTTAGCTGGACAGGGCGGCTATGGCTACACCTTC; cdr3_aa: CASSLAGQGGYGYTF; v_call: TRBV7-2; cdr3_length: 15; d_call: TRBD1; j_call: TRBJ1-2; clone_size: -
cdr3_nt: TGCGCCAGCAGCACGGACAGGGCCCACGAGCAGTACTTC; cdr3_aa: CASSTDRAHEQYF; v_call: TRBV5-1; cdr3_length: 13; d_call: TRBD1; j_call: TRBJ2-7; clone_size: -
cdr3_nt: TGTGCCAGCAGTTTCAAGCGTCAAGAGACCCAGTACTTC; cdr3_aa: CASSFKRQETQYF; v_call: TRBV6-5; cdr3_length: 13; d_call: -; j_call: TRBJ2-5; clone_size: -
cdr3_nt: TGTGCCAAACCGGGACAGGCTAGCGGGCGCACTGAAGCTTTCTTT; cdr3_aa: CAKPGQASGRTEAFF; v_call: TRBV7-2; cdr3_length: 15; d_call: TRBD1; j_call: TRBJ1-1; clone_size: -
cdr3_nt: TGTGCCAGCAGTTACTCAAATGCCAACTACGAGCAGTACTTC; cdr3_aa: CASSYSNANYEQYF; v_call: TRBV6-2/TRBV6-3; cdr3_length: 14; d_call: -; j_call: TRBJ2-7; clone_size: -
cdr3_nt: TGCGCCAGCAGCGAAGGGGCGTACTATAATTCACCCCTCCACTTT; cdr3_aa: CASSEGAYYNSPLHF; v_call: TRBV5-1; cdr3_length: 15; d_call: -; j_call: TRBJ1-6; clone_size: -
cdr3_nt: TGCAGTGCTAGACCCCTCATTAGGGCTAGCGGGGGCTACGAGCAGTACTTC; cdr3_aa: CSARPLIRASGGYEQYF; v_call: TRBV20-1; cdr3_length: 17; d_call: TRBD2; j_call: TRBJ2-7; clone_size: -
cdr3_nt: TGTGCCAGCAGTGAACCGCCTAACTATGGCTACACCTTC; cdr3_aa: CASSEPPNYGYTF; v_call: TRBV25-1; cdr3_length: 13; d_call: -; j_call: TRBJ1-2; clone_size: -
cdr3_nt: TGTGCCAGCAGCTTAGACGGCCCCTACAATGAGCAGTACTTC; cdr3_aa: CASSLDGPYNEQYF; v_call: TRBV7-3; cdr3_length: 14; d_call: -; j_call: TRBJ2-4; clone_size: -
cdr3_nt: TGTGCCAGCAGCCCCCGACAGGGAACCAATTCACCCCTCCACTTT; cdr3_aa: CASSPRQGTNSPLHF; v_call: TRBV9; cdr3_length: 15; d_call: TRBD1; j_call: TRBJ1-6; clone_size: -
cdr3_nt: TGTGCCAGCAGTGAATTCGTTCAGCTAGCGGACTCCTACGAGCAGTACTTC; cdr3_aa: CASSEFVQLADSYEQYF; v_call: TRBV2; cdr3_length: 17; d_call: TRBD2; j_call: TRBJ2-7; clone_size: -
cdr3_nt: TGTGCCACCAGCAGAGATCGACAGTTCGATGGCTACACCTTC; cdr3_aa: CATSRDRQFDGYTF; v_call: TRBV15; cdr3_length: 14; d_call: -; j_call: TRBJ1-2; clone_size: -